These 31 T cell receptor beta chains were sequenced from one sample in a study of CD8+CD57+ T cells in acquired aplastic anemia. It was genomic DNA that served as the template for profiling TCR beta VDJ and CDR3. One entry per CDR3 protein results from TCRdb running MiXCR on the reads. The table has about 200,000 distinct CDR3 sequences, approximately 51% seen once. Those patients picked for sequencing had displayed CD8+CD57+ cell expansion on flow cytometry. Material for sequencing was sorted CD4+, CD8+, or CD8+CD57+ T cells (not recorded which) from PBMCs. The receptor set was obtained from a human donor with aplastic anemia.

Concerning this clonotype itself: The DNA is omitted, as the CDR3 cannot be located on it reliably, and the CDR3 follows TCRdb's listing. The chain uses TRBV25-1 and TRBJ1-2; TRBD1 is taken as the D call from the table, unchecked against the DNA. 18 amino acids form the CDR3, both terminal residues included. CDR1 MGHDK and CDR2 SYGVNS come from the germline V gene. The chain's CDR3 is CASFYICSAPGTGGRYTF.

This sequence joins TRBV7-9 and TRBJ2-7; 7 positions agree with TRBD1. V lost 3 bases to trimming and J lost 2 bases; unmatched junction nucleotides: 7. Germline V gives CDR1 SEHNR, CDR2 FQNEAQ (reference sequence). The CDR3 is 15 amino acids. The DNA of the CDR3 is TGTGCCAGCAGCTTTGCCCGGGACAGAGCCTACGAGCAGTACTTC. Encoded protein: CASSFARDRAYEQYF.

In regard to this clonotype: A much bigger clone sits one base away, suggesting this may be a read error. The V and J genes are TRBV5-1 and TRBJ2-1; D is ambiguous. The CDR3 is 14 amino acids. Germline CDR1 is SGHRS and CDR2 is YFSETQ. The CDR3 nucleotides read TGCGCCAGCAGCTTGGAGGGCAGCTACGATGAGCAGTTCTTC. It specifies CASSLEGSYDEQFF.

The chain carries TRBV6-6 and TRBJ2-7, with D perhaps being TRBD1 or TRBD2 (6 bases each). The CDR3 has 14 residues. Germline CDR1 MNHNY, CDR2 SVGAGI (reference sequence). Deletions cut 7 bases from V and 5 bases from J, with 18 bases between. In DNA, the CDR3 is TGTGCCAGCATCTCTCCCGACAGGAGGGACGAGCAGTACTTC. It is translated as CASISPDRRDEQYF.

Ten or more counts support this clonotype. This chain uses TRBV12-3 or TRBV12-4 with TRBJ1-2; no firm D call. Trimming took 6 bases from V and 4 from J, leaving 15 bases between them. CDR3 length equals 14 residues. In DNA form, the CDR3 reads TGTGCCAGCAGCCCAGGTTCCCTCATCTATGGCTACACCTTC. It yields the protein CASSPGSLIYGYTF.

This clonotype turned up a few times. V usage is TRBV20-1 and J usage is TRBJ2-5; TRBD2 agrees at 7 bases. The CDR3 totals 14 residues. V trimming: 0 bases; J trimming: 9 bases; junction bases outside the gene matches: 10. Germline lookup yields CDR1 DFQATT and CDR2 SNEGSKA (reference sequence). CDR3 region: CSARDGRGGSAQYF. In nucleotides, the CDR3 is TGCAGTGCTAGAGATGGGAGGGGAGGATCGGCCCAGTACTTC.

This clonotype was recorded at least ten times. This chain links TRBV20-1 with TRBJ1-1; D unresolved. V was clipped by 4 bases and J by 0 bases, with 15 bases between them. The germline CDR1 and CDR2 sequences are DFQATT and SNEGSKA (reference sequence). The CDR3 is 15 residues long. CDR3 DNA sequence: TGCAGTGCTAAACTGGGCGGTCCCATGAACACTGAAGCTTTCTTT. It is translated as CSAKLGGPMNTEAFF.

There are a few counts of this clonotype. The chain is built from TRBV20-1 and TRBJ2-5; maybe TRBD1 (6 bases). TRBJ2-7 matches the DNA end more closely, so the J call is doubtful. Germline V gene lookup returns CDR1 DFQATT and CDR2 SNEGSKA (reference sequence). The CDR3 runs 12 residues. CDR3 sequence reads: CSARDVGAEQYF. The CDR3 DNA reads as TGCAGTGCCAGGGACGTGGGGGCCGAGCAGTACTTC.

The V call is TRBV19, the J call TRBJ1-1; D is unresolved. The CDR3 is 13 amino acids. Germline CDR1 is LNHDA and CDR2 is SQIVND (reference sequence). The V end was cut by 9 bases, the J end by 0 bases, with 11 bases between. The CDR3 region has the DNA TGTGCCAGCTCTAATAGGTTGAACACTGAAGCTTTCTTT. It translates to CASSNRLNTEAFF.

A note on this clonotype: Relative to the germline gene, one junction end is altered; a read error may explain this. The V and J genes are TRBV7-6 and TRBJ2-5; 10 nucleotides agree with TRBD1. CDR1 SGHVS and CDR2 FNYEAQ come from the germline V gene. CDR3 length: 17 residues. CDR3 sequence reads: CVSSLGRTGGSKETQYF. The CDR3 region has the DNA TGTGTCAGCAGCTTGGGCCGGACAGGGGGTTCGAAGGAGACCCAGTACTTC.

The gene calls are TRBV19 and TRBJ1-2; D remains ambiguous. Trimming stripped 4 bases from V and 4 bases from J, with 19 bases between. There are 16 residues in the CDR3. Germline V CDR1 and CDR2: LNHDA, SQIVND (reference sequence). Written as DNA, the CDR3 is TGTGCCAGTAGTACCCTATCGATCCGGCCCCTCTATGGCTACACCTTC. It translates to CASSTLSIRPLYGYTF.

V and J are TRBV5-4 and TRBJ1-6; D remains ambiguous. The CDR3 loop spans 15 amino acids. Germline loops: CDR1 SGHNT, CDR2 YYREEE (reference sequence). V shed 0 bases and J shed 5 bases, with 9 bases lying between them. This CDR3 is CASSLGPADNSPLHF. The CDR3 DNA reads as TGTGCCAGCAGCTTGGGTCCGGCTGATAATTCACCCCTCCACTTT. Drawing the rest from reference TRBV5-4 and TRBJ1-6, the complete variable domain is ETGVTQSPTHLIKTRGQQVTLRCSSQSGHNTVSWYQQALGQGPQFIFQYYREEENGRGNFPPRFSGLQFPNYSSELNVNALELDDSALYLCASSLGPADNSPLHFGNGTRLTVT.

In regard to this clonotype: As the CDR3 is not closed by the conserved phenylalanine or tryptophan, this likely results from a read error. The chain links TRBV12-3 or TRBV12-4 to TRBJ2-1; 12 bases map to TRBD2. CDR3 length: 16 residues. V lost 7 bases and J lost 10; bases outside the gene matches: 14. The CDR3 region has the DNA TGTGCCAGCATCGGACAGCTAGCGGGGGGGGGCCAAGAGCAGTTCCTC. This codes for CASIGQLAGGGQEQFL.

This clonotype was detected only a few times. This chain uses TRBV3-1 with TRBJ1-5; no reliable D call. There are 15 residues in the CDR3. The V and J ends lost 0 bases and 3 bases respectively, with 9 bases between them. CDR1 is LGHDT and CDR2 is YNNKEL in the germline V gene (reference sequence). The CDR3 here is CASSQDSTVNQPQHF. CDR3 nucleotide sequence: TGTGCCAGCAGCCAAGATTCAACAGTCAATCAGCCCCAGCATTTT.

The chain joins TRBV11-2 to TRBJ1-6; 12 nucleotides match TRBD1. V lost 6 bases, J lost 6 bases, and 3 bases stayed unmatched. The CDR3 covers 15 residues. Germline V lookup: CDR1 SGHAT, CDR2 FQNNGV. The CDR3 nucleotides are TGTGCCAGCAGAAGGGACAGGGGGCGTAATTCACCCCTCCACTTT. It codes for CASRRDRGRNSPLHF.

The CDR3 here is CSVKEGVVGYTF. The CDR3 nucleotides read TGCAGCGTGAAGGAGGGGGTGGTTGGCTACACCTTC. The J gene is TRBJ1-2, the V gene TRBV29-1; perhaps TRBD1 as D (6 bases). The CDR3 runs to 12 residues. Per germline, CDR1 SQVTM and CDR2 ANQGSEA. Trimming took 6 bases from V and 7 from J, leaving 15 bases between them.

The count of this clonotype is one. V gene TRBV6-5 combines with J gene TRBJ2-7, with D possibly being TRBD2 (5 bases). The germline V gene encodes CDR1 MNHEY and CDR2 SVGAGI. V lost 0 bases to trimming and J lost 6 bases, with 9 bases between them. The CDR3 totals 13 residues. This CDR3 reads CASSYSEAREQYF. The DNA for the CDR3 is TGTGCCAGCAGTTACTCGGAGGCTCGCGAGCAGTACTTC.

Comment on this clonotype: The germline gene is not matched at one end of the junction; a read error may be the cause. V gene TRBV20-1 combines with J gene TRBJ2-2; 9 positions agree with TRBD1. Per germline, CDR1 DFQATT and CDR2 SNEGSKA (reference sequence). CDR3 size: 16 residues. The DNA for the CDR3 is TGCAGTGCTGAGGGGGGGGACAGGGCGAACACCGGGGAGCTGTTCTTT. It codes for CSAEGGDRANTGELFF.

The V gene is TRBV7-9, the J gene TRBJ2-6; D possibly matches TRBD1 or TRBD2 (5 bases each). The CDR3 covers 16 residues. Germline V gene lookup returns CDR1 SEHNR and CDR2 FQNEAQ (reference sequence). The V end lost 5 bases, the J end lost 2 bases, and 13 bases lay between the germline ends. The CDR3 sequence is CASSETEGTGANVLTF. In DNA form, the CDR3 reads TGTGCCAGCAGCGAAACAGAGGGGACTGGGGCCAACGTCCTGACTTTC.

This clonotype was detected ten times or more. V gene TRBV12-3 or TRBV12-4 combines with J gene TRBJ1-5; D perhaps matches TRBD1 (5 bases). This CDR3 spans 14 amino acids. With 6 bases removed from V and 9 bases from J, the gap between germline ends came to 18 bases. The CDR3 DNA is TGTGCCAGCAGCCTAGACAGTGTAAATTTGCCCCAGCATTTT. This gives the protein CASSLDSVNLPQHF.

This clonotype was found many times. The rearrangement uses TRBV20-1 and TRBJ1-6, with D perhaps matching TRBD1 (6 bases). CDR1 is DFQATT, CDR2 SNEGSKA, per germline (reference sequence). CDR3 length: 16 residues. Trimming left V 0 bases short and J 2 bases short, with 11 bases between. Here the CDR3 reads CSARERGRTYNSPLHF. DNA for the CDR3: TGCAGTGCTAGAGAGCGGGGGCGCACCTATAATTCACCCCTCCACTTT.

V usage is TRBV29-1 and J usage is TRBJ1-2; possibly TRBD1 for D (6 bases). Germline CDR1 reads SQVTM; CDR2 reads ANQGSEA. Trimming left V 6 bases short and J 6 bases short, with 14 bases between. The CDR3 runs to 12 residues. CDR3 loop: CSVAATGHGYTF. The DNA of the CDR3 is TGCAGCGTCGCGGCCACAGGGCATGGCTACACCTTC.

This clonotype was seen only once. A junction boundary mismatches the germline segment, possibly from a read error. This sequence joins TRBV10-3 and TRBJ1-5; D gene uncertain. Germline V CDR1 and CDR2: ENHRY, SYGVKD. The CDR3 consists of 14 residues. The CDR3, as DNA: TGTGCCAGCAGTGAGGTAGATAGCAATCAGCCCCAGCATTTT. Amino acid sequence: CASSEVDSNQPQHF.

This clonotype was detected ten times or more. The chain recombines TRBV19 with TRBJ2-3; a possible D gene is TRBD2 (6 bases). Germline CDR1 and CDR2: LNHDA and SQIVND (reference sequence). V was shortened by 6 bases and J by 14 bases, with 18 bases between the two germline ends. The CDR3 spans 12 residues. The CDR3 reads CASSGPGLPLYF. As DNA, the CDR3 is TGTGCCAGTAGCGGTCCGGGACTCCCTTTGTATTTT.

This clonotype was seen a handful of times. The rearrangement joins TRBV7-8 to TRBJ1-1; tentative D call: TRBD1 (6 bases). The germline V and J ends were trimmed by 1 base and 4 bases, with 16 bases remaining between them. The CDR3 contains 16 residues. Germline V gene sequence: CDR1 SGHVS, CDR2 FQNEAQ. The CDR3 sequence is CASSLGGGGGFTEAFF. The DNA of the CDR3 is TGTGCCAGCAGCTTAGGGGGGGGGGGGGGCTTCACTGAAGCTTTCTTT.

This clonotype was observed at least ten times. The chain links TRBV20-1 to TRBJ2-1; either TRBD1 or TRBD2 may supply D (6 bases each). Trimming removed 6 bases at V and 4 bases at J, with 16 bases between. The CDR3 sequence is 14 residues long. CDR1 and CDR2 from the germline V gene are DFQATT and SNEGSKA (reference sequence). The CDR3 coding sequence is TGCAGTGCCTGGGAACGGGGGCGGTACAATGAGCAGTTCTTC. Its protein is CSAWERGRYNEQFF.

The CDR3 is CARREPNYGYTF. CDR3 in DNA: TGTGCCAGGAGGGAACCAAACTATGGCTACACCTTC. The chain uses TRBV2 and TRBJ1-2; the D is unclear. V gave up 9 bases and J gave up 2 bases, with 10 bases separating them. The CDR3 consists of 12 residues. The germline V gene has CDR1 SNHLY and CDR2 FYNNEI.

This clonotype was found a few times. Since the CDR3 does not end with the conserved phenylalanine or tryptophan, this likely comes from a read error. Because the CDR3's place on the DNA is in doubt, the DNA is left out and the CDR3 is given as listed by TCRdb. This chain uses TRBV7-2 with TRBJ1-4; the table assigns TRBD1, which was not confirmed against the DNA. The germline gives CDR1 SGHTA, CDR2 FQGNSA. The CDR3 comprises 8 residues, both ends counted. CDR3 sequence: CASSPPAD.

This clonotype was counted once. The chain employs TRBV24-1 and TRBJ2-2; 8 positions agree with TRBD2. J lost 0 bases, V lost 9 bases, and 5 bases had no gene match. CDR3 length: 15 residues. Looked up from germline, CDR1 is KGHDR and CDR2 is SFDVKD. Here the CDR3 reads CATRNSGTNTGELFF. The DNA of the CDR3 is TGTGCCACCCGTAATAGCGGGACGAACACCGGGGAGCTGTTTTTT.

Here the CDR3 reads CASSIVYNEQFF. The CDR3 bases are TGTGCCAGTAGTATAGTTTACAATGAGCAGTTCTTC. V gene TRBV19 combines with J gene TRBJ2-1; D not certain. The CDR3 sequence is 12 residues long. The germline gives CDR1 LNHDA, CDR2 SQIVND (reference sequence). The germline V and J ends were trimmed by 1 base and 4 bases, with 2 bases remaining between them.

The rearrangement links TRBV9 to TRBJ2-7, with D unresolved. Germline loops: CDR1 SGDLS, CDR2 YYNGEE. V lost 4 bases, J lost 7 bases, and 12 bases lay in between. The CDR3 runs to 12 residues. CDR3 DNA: TGTGCCAGCAGCCCCCCTTCTTTGGAGCAGTACTTC. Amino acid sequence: CASSPPSLEQYF.